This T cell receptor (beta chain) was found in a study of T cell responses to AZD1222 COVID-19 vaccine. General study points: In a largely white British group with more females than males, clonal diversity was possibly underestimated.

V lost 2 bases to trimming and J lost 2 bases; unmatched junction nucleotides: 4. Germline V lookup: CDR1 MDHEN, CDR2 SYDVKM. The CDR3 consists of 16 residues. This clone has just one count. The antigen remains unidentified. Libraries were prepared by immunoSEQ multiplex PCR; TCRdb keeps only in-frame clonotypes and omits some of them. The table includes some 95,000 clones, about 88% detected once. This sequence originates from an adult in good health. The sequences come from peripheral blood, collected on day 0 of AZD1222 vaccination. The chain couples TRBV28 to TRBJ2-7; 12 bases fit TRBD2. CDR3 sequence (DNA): TGTGCCAGCAGTTTAGCCGGACTAGCGGGAACCTACGAGCAGTACTTC. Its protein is CASSLAGLAGTYEQYF.